This T cell receptor (beta chain) emerged from a study of Tregs in tolerant kidney transplant recipients. General study points: Few patients were studied, so findings need validation in larger groups. Expanding Tregs on activated donor B cells appeared to best identify donor-specific TCRbeta clones.

CD4+CD25+CD127- Tregs, CD4+CD25- non-Tregs, CD4 and CD8 cells were sorted. TCRdb's copy holds only in-frame clones and misses some; the assay was immunoSEQ multiplex PCR. The sample consists of hundreds of thousands of clones, about 80% of them appearing once. Trimming took 5 bases from V and 5 from J, leaving 12 bases between them. Germline values: CDR1 MDHEN, CDR2 SYDVKM. CDR3 length: 14 residues. Comment on this clone: The antigen remains undetermined.

The chain links TRBV28 to TRBJ1-4; maybe TRBD1 (5 bases). This sequence was found in a human donor in good health. Input material: CD4+ T cells from blood. The CDR3 is CASSGDGVNEKLFF. CDR3 nucleotide sequence: TGTGCCAGCAGTGGGGACGGGGTGAATGAAAAACTGTTTTTT.